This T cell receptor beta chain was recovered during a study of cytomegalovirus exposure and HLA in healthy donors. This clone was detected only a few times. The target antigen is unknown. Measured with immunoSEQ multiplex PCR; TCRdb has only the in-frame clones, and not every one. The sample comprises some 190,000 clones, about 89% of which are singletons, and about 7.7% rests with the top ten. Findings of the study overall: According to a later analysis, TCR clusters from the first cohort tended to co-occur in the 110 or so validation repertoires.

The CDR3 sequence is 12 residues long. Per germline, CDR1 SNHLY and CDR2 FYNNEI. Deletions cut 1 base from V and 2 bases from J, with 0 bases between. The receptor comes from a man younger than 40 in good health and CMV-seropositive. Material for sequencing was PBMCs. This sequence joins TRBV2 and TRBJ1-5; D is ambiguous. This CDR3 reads CASSEGNQPQHF. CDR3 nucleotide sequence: TGTGCCAGCAGTGAAGGCAATCAGCCCCAGCATTTT.